The rows below give T cell receptor beta chains drawn from one sample of a study of T cell repertoires in cytomegalovirus infection. From the reads, TCRdb called clonotypes with MiXCR, one entry per CDR3 protein. The table shows some 900,000 distinct CDR3 sequences, with 30% to 35% occurring only once. For these receptors, no antigen is known. The sample was cultured CD8+ T cells from PBMCs, taken from culture after CMV antigen stimulation. All receptors come from a human donor in good health (CMV status not recorded). Some clones in this sample may be carry-over from other donors' samples. CDR3s include the opening cysteine and the closing phenylalanine or tryptophan. A D gene is named only where the DNA matches it firmly. Rows may omit the clone size; those that give it use once, few, many or a size class.

clone size,J gene,D gene,V gene,CDR3 protein,CDR3 DNA
few,TRBJ1-4,TRBD1,TRBV4-3,CASSQGPGGTNEKLFF,TGCGCCAGCAGCCAAGGTCCAGGGGGTACTAATGAAAAACTGTTTTTT
-,TRBJ1-4,-,TRBV6-2/TRBV6-3,CASSYAREDEKLFF,TGTGCCAGCAGTTACGCCAGGGAGGATGAAAAACTGTTTTTT
once,TRBJ1-5,TRBD1,TRBV6-2/TRBV6-3,CASSLIYRGSNQPQHF,TGTGCCAGCAGTCTAATCTACAGGGGGAGCAATCAGCCCCAGCATTTT
many,TRBJ1-4,-,TRBV14,CASSQTSTNEKLFF,TGTGCCAGCAGCCAGACTTCAACTAATGAAAAACTGTTTTTT
-,TRBJ1-2,-,TRBV29-1,CSVRDRTYGYTF,TGCAGCGTCCGAGACAGGACCTATGGCTACACCTTC
-,TRBJ1-1,-,TRBV19,CASSTNRNTEAFF,TGTGCCAGTAGTACTAATAGGAACACTGAAGCTTTCTTT
few,TRBJ1-3,-,TRBV7-9,CASSHSERGAGNTIYF,TGTGCCAGCAGCCATTCAGAACGTGGGGCTGGAAACACCATATATTTT
-,TRBJ1-1,-,TRBV5-6,CASSFGRGIRTEAFF,TGTGCCAGCAGCTTCGGGCGGGGAATACGCACTGAAGCTTTCTTT
-,TRBJ2-7,-,TRBV6-2/TRBV6-3,CASSYGAVEGDEQYF,TGTGCCAGCAGTTACGGGGCAGTCGAGGGCGACGAGCAGTACTTC
many,TRBJ2-3,TRBD2,TRBV6-4,CASSDSGTSGTDTQYF,TGTGCCAGCAGTGACTCCGGGACTAGCGGCACAGATACGCAGTATTTT
-,TRBJ1-4,TRBD1,TRBV27,CASSPWDSYATNEKLFF,TGTGCCAGCAGTCCGTGGGACAGCTACGCAACTAATGAAAAACTGTTTTTT
-,TRBJ1-2,-,TRBV20-1,CSALQSHGYTF,TGCAGTGCTCTACAGAGCCATGGCTACACCTTC
-,TRBJ2-3,-,TRBV4-1,CASRSGTQGGDTQYF,TGCGCCAGCAGGTCTGGGACCCAGGGGGGAGATACGCAGTATTTT
-,TRBJ1-1,-,TRBV12-3/TRBV12-4,CASSFSREAFF,TGTGCCAGCAGTTTTAGTAGAGAAGCTTTCTTT
many,TRBJ2-3,-,TRBV12-3/TRBV12-4,CASTLGDTQYF,TGTGCCAGCACCCTGGGAGATACGCAGTATTTT
-,TRBJ2-7,-,TRBV7-4,CASSSGELGPSHEQYF,TGTGCCAGCAGCTCGGGGGAATTGGGCCCTTCCCACGAGCAGTACTTC
-,TRBJ1-5,-,TRBV2,CASSGVGAGNQPQHF,TGTGCCAGCAGTGGGGTAGGGGCTGGCAATCAGCCCCAGCATTTT
many,TRBJ2-7,-,TRBV7-2,CASSLDNLQQYF,TGTGCCAGCAGCTTGGACAATCTTCAGCAGTACTTC
-,TRBJ1-1,-,TRBV19,CASSISPMNTEAFF,TGTGCCAGTAGTATATCCCCCATGAACACTGAAGCTTTCTTT
-,TRBJ1-4,TRBD1,TRBV6-6,CASSIWTGRSEKLFF,TGTGCCAGCAGTATATGGACAGGGAGGAGTGAAAAACTGTTTTTT
many,TRBJ1-1,-,TRBV4-1,CASSPTLYTEAFF,TGCGCCAGCAGCCCGACTTTGTACACTGAAGCTTTCTTT
-,TRBJ1-1,-,TRBV6-6,CASILTGTPVYSEAFF,TGTGCCAGCATTTTGACCGGGACTCCCGTTTACTCTGAAGCTTTCTTT
few,TRBJ2-5,-,TRBV7-9,CASSFRPLDRETQYF,TGTGCCAGCAGCTTTAGACCCCTTGACCGAGAGACCCAGTACTTC
-,TRBJ1-2,-,TRBV12-3/TRBV12-4,CASSFISGGGDQANYGYTF,TGTGCCAGCAGTTTCATTTCGGGGGGCGGAGATCAAGCTAACTATGGCTACACCTTC
-,TRBJ2-3,-,TRBV7-6,CASSSWSTDTQYF,TGTGCCAGCAGCTCATGGTCGACAGATACGCAGTATTTT
-,TRBJ2-2,-,TRBV6-6,CASSLQVVAGELFF,TGTGCCAGCAGTTTACAAGTTGTGGCCGGGGAGCTGTTTTTT
-,TRBJ2-3,TRBD2,TRBV7-3,CASSLTASGGIDTQYF,TGTGCCAGCAGCTTAACGGCCAGCGGGGGGATAGATACGCAGTATTTT
many,TRBJ1-2,-,TRBV6-5,CASSYSTTVLF,TGTGCCAGCAGTTACTCGACAACCGTTCTCTTC
many,TRBJ2-3,-,TRBV7-6,CASQTAEGTDTQYF,TGTGCCAGCCAAACAGCAGAAGGGACAGATACGCAGTATTTT
-,TRBJ2-1,-,TRBV6-8,CASTHRAHNEQFF,TGTGCCAGCACCCACAGGGCCCACAATGAGCAGTTCTTC
-,TRBJ1-2,-,TRBV12-3/TRBV12-4,CASSLAPTLDYTF,TGTGCCAGCAGTTTAGCGCCAACTTTAGACTACACCTTC